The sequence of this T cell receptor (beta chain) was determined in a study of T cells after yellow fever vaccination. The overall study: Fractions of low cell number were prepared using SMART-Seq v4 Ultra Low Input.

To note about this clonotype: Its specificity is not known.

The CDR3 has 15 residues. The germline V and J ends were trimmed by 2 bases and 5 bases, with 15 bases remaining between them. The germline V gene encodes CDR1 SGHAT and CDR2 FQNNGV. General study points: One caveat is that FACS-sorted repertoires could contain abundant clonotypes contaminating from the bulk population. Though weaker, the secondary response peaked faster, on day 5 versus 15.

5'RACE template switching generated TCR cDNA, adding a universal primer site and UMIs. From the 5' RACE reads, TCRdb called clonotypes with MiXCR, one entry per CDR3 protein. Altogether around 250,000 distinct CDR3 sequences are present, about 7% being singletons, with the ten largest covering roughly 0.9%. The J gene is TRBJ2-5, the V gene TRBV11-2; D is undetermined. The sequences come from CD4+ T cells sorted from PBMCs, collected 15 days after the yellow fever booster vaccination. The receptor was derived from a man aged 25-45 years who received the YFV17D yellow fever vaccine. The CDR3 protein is CASSLRVERHETQYF. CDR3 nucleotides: TGTGCCAGCAGCTTACGAGTCGAGCGTCATGAGACCCAGTACTTC. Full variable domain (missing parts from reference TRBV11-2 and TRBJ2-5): EAGVAQSPRYKIIEKRQSVAFWCNPISGHATLYWYQQILGQGPKLLIQFQNNGVVDDSQLPKDRFSAERLKGVDSTLKIQPAKLEDSAVYLCASSLRVERHETQYFGPGTRLLVL.